A single sample is the source of the 14 T cell receptor beta chains below, sequenced in a study of T cells after yellow fever vaccination. From the 5' RACE reads, TCRdb called clonotypes with MiXCR, one entry per CDR3 protein. Among 100,000 to 150,000 distinct CDR3 sequences listed, 7.5% to 10% were seen once. The source material was CD8+ T cells sorted from PBMCs, sampled on the day of the yellow fever booster vaccination. These receptors came from a young man who received the YFV17D yellow fever vaccine.

The rearrangement joins TRBV11-2 to TRBJ2-2, with D tentatively TRBD1 (6 bases). The CDR3 loop spans 15 amino acids. The V end lost 4 bases, the J end lost 2 bases, and 11 bases lay between the germline ends. The V gene's germline CDR1 is SGHAT and CDR2 FQNNGV. Here the CDR3 reads CASSSRTANTGELFF. The CDR3 DNA sequence: TGTGCCAGCAGCTCCAGGACAGCAAACACCGGGGAGCTGTTTTTT.

This clonotype has a count of ten or more. This rearrangement joins TRBV20-1 to TRBJ2-5; D gene unclear. Per the germline V gene, CDR1 is DFQATT and CDR2 is SNEGSKA (reference sequence). Trimming took 3 bases from V and 2 from J, leaving 16 bases between them. The CDR3 is made up of 15 amino acids. In DNA form, the CDR3 reads TGCAGTGCTAGCCAGAGTCGGGCAGATCAAGAGACCCAGTACTTC. This codes for CSASQSRADQETQYF.

This sequence joins TRBV7-9 and TRBJ2-3; D gene ambiguous. The germline gives CDR1 SEHNR, CDR2 FQNEAQ (reference sequence). There are 12 residues in the CDR3. Trimming stripped 6 bases from V and 4 bases from J, with 8 bases between. The DNA for the CDR3 is TGTGCCAGCAGAAAAGCTGCAGATACGCAGTATTTT. Amino acid sequence: CASRKAADTQYF.

This clonotype was recorded a few times. V is TRBV7-9 and J is TRBJ1-1; the D is unclear. Per germline, CDR1 SEHNR and CDR2 FQNEAQ (reference sequence). There are 13 residues in the CDR3. The V end lost 5 bases, the J end lost 7 bases, and 14 bases lay between the germline ends. The CDR3, as DNA: TGTGCCAGCAGCCCGAGGGCGGGGAGTGAAGCTTTCTTT. Its protein is CASSPRAGSEAFF. Drawing the rest from reference TRBV7-9 and TRBJ1-1, the complete variable domain is DTGVSQNPRHKITKRGQNVTFRCDPISEHNRLYWYRQTLGQGPEFLTYFQNEAQLEKSRLLSDRFSAERPKGSFSTLEIQRTEQGDSAMYLCASSPRAGSEAFFGQGTRLTVV.

The gene calls are TRBV5-1 and TRBJ2-3; either TRBD1 or TRBD2 may supply D (5 bases each). Germline-derived CDR1 and CDR2 are SGHRS and YFSETQ. The CDR3 consists of 13 residues. V was clipped by 3 bases and J by 5 bases, with 10 bases between them. The CDR3 nucleotides are TGCGCCAGCAGCTGGGACGGGCAAGATACGCAGTATTTT. Protein product: CASSWDGQDTQYF.

The sample holds a few counts of this clonotype. CDR3 residues: CASSFLVYNEQFF. The CDR3 DNA follows: TGTGCCAGCAGCTTTTTGGTTTACAATGAGCAGTTCTTC. V and J are TRBV7-2 and TRBJ2-1; D uncertain. Trimming removed 3 bases from V and 4 bases from J, with 7 bases in between. This CDR3 contains 13 residues. Germline V gives CDR1 SGHTA, CDR2 FQGNSA. Looking up the rest from reference TRBV7-2 and TRBJ2-1 gives the full variable domain: GAGVSQSPSNKVTEKGKDVELRCDPISGHTALYWYRQSLGQGLEFLIYFQGNSAPDKSGLPSDRFSAERTGGSVSTLTIQRTQQEDSAVYLCASSFLVYNEQFFGPGTRLTVL.

This rearrangement joins TRBV6-2 or TRBV6-3 to TRBJ2-3, with a tentative D call TRBD2 (5 bases). This CDR3 comprises 14 residues. V dropped 0 bases and J dropped 1 base, with 5 bases sitting between them. Germline loops: CDR1 MNHEY, CDR2 SVGEGT. CDR3 in amino acids: CASSYSSGTDTQYF. The CDR3 DNA reads as TGTGCCAGCAGTTACTCTAGCGGCACAGATACGCAGTATTTT.

This clonotype was observed a few times. The V gene is TRBV5-5, the J gene TRBJ2-6, with D unclear. V was shortened by 2 bases and J by 2 bases, with 14 bases between the two germline ends. Germline CDR1 and CDR2: SGHKS and YYEKEE (reference sequence). This CDR3 spans 17 amino acids. As DNA, the CDR3 is TGTGCCAGCAGCTTTAGGCTGCTCCTCCCTGGGGCCAACGTCCTGACTTTC. Its translation is CASSFRLLLPGANVLTF. Complete variable domain (other parts from reference TRBV5-5 and TRBJ2-6): DAGVTQSPTHLIKTRGQQVTLRCSPISGHKSVSWYQQVLGQGPQFIFQYYEKEERGRGNFPDRFSARQFPNYSSELNVNALLLGDSALYLCASSFRLLLPGANVLTFGAGSRLTVL.

This clonotype occurred a few times. A read error may account for a junction end that differs from germline. The V call is TRBV3-1, the J call TRBJ1-5; D might be TRBD1 (5 bases). The germline CDR1 and CDR2 sequences are LGHDT and YNNKEL (reference sequence). The CDR3 is 14 residues long. The CDR3 is CASSEDSGFGPQHF. CDR3 nucleotides: TGTGCCAGCAGCGAAGACAGCGGCTTTGGGCCCCAGCATTTT.

This clonotype was recorded at least ten times. This chain joins TRBV18 and TRBJ1-1, with no clear D. The V end was cut by 9 bases, the J end by 5 bases, with 13 bases between. Looked up from germline, CDR1 is KGHSH and CDR2 is LQKENI. CDR3 length: 12 amino acids. This CDR3 is CASQDSSTEAFF. The DNA of the CDR3 is TGTGCCAGTCAGGACTCCAGTACTGAAGCTTTCTTT.

The chain carries TRBV18 and TRBJ2-7; D is uncertain. The ends were cut back, 3 bases at V and 4 bases at J, with 13 bases in the middle. This CDR3 has 14 amino acids. Germline CDR1 reads KGHSH; CDR2 reads LQKENI. CDR3 loop: CASSPSFAVYEQYF. The CDR3, as DNA: TGTGCCAGCTCACCTTCGTTTGCTGTGTACGAGCAGTACTTC.

The chain carries TRBV4-3 and TRBJ2-1; no firm D call. With 0 bases removed from V and 1 base from J, the gap between germline ends came to 7 bases. Germline V gene sequence: CDR1 LGHNA, CDR2 YSLEER. CDR3 size: 15 residues. CDR3: CASSQDRASYNEQFF. CDR3 coding DNA: TGCGCCAGCAGCCAAGATCGGGCGTCCTACAATGAGCAGTTCTTC.

This clonotype has only a few counts. The chain uses TRBV6-2 or TRBV6-3 and TRBJ2-2; perhaps TRBD1 as D (6 bases). Trimming removed 5 bases from V and 5 bases from J, with 12 bases in between. In germline, CDR1 is MNHEY, CDR2 SVGEGT. The CDR3 contains 14 residues. CDR3 region: CASSGAGVTGELFF. The CDR3 DNA reads as TGTGCCAGCAGTGGGGCAGGGGTTACCGGGGAGCTGTTTTTT.

This clonotype has more than one count but fewer than ten. This chain connects TRBV4-3 to TRBJ2-1; 8 bases are a match to TRBD2. This CDR3 contains 16 residues. The V segment lost 4 bases and the J segment 7 bases; nucleotides outside the gene matches: 12. Germline lookup yields CDR1 LGHNA and CDR2 YSLEER. This chain's CDR3 is CASSPESAGGSNEQFF. CDR3 nucleotides: TGCGCCAGCAGCCCCGAGTCCGCGGGGGGATCGAATGAGCAGTTCTTC.